The 9 T cell receptor beta chains below were found in one sample sequenced in a study of PD-1 blockade in classical Hodgkin lymphoma. TCRdb's table, derived via immunoSEQ multiplex PCR, lists solely in-frame clones and lacks some. The table lists just over 60,000 clones, about 87% of them singletons. Every patient experienced relapse after autologous stem cell transplantation, and brentuximab vedotin exposure varied. Here the sequenced sample was peripheral blood mononuclear cells (PBMCs), taken at baseline. These receptors came from a human donor with classical Hodgkin lymphoma.

This rearrangement joins TRBV7-9 to TRBJ2-1, with D hard to call. Between the trimmed V and J ends, which lost 3 bases and 5 bases, there was a span of 8 bases. The CDR3 has 13 amino acids. Looked up from germline, CDR1 is SEHNR and CDR2 is FQNEAQ (reference sequence). The CDR3 reads CASSFTENNEQFF. CDR3 nucleotides: TGTGCCAGCAGCTTTACAGAGAACAATGAGCAGTTCTTC.

Of note for this clone: The sample holds other DNA sequences that translate to the same CDR3. The chain couples TRBV6-5 to TRBJ1-1; D is perhaps TRBD1 (5 bases). This CDR3 has 14 residues. V lost 2 bases to trimming and J lost 3 bases, with 10 bases between them. Germline V gene data show CDR1 as MNHEY and CDR2 as SVGAGI. CDR3 loop: CASSYATGHTEAFF. The CDR3 bases are TGTGCCAGCAGTTACGCAACAGGACACACTGAAGCTTTCTTT.

J is TRBJ2-6 and V is TRBV4-2, with D perhaps matching TRBD1 (5 bases). The CDR3 spans 15 residues. The germline V gene has CDR1 LGHNA and CDR2 YNFKEQ. V was shortened by 4 bases and J by 0 bases, with 7 bases between the two germline ends. For the CDR3, the DNA is TGTGCCAGCAGCCCTACAGGCTCTGGGGCCAACGTCCTGACTTTC. Protein product: CASSPTGSGANVLTF.

This clone was detected a few times. The chain uses TRBV10-2 and TRBJ1-1; possibly TRBD1 for D (5 bases). Trimming removed 2 bases from V and 3 bases from J, with 10 bases in between. From germline, CDR1 is WSHSY and CDR2 SAAADI. The CDR3 sequence is 14 residues long. The CDR3 DNA reads TGCGCCAGCAGTGAGGCAGGGAGCGACACTGAAGCTTTCTTT. It translates to CASSEAGSDTEAFF.

V gene TRBV4-1 combines with J gene TRBJ2-1, with D possibly matching TRBD2 (5 bases). CDR3 length: 17 amino acids. The germline V gene has CDR1 MGHRA and CDR2 YSYEKL. V lost 0 bases, J lost 1 base, and 13 bases lay in between. The CDR3 spells CASSQDEGRLSYNEQFF. The CDR3 DNA reads TGCGCCAGCAGCCAAGATGAGGGCAGGCTTTCCTACAATGAGCAGTTCTTC.

The chain carries TRBV4-3 and TRBJ2-1, with TRBD2 identical over 9 bases. In germline, CDR1 is LGHNA, CDR2 YSLEER. The CDR3 runs 18 residues. J was trimmed by 8 bases and V by 0 bases; bases with no gene match: 14. CDR3 nucleotide sequence: TGCGCCAGCAGCCAAGATCGATTGGCGGGGGGGAAATGGCATGAGCAGTTCTTC. The encoded protein is CASSQDRLAGGKWHEQFF.

This chain connects TRBV27 to TRBJ1-1, with D possibly being TRBD1 (5 bases). CDR3 length: 15 amino acids. Trimming left V 5 bases short and J 4 bases short, with 17 bases between. The germline V gene encodes CDR1 MNHEY and CDR2 SMNVEV (reference sequence). This CDR3 is CASSVASTATTEAFF. CDR3 DNA sequence: TGTGCCAGCAGTGTCGCTTCGACAGCTACCACTGAAGCTTTCTTT.

This chain links TRBV6-6 with TRBJ1-5, with D perhaps TRBD1 (5 bases). Germline values: CDR1 MNHNY, CDR2 SVGAGI (reference sequence). The V end lost 2 bases, the J end lost 7 bases, and 12 bases lay between the germline ends. The CDR3 totals 14 residues. This chain's CDR3 is CASSYHPGMQPQHF. In DNA form, the CDR3 reads TGTGCCAGCAGTTACCATCCAGGGATGCAGCCCCAGCATTTT.

This clone was seen a few times. The chain has TRBV19 and TRBJ1-6, with D possibly TRBD1 on 6 matching bases. This CDR3 region has 13 residues. Germline-derived CDR1 and CDR2 are LNHDA and SQIVND (reference sequence). Trimming cost V 7 bases and J 10 bases, with 14 bases left between them. The CDR3 nucleotides are TGTGCCAGTACGGACAGCGGGATCTCACCCCTCCACTTT. Its translation: CASTDSGISPLHF.